These 10 T cell receptor beta chains were sequenced from one sample in a study of CD8+ T cells in alopecia areata. After isolation, RNA underwent reverse transcription to generate cDNA as the sequencing template. Sequencing used immunoSEQ multiplex PCR; TCRdb keeps in-frame clones, though not all of them. This sample yields around 140,000 clones, of which around 49% are seen a single time; 0.85% to 1% belongs to the top ten. The sample in question was CD4+ T cells sorted from blood, obtained at week 0. Receptor source: a human donor with alopecia areata.

V gene TRBV7-9 combines with J gene TRBJ2-7; D call uncertain. V was clipped by 3 bases and J by 7 bases, with 7 bases between them. Per germline, CDR1 SEHNR and CDR2 FQNEAQ (reference sequence). The CDR3 covers 11 residues. The CDR3 here is CASSLTEEQYF. CDR3 DNA sequence: TGTGCCAGCAGCTTGACGGAGGAGCAGTACTTC.

This clone occurred a few times. V and J are TRBV30 and TRBJ2-6; D unresolved. Germline-derived CDR1 and CDR2 are GTSNPN and SVGIG (reference sequence). The CDR3 consists of 18 residues. V was cut by 0 bases and J by 5 bases, with 20 bases left in between. CDR3 coding DNA: TGTGCCTGGAGTGTACGAAGCACAGACCGGTTACGGGCCAACGTCCTGACTTTC. It specifies CAWSVRSTDRLRANVLTF. Supplemented by reference TRBV30 and TRBJ2-6, the full variable domain reads SQTIHQWPATLVQPVGSPLSLECTVEGTSNPNLYWYRQAAGRGLQLLFYSVGIGQISSEVPQNLSASRPQDRQFILSSKKLLLSDSGFYLCAWSVRSTDRLRANVLTFGAGSRLTVL.

The V call is TRBV30, the J call TRBJ1-1; no firm D call. V was clipped by 2 bases and J by 7 bases, with 8 bases between them. The V gene's germline CDR1 is GTSNPN and CDR2 SVGIG (reference sequence). The CDR3 runs 11 residues. The CDR3 protein is CAWSNQREAFF. In nucleotides, the CDR3 is TGTGCCTGGAGTAACCAGCGTGAAGCTTTCTTT. The whole variable domain, remainder taken from reference TRBV30 and TRBJ1-1, is SQTIHQWPATLVQPVGSPLSLECTVEGTSNPNLYWYRQAAGRGLQLLFYSVGIGQISSEVPQNLSASRPQDRQFILSSKKLLLSDSGFYLCAWSNQREAFFGQGTRLTVV.

This clone was recorded a few times. V and J are TRBV6-1 and TRBJ1-5; D gene uncertain. CDR1 MNHNS and CDR2 SASEGT come from the germline V gene. The CDR3 loop spans 15 amino acids. Trimming pared 2 bases from V and 0 bases from J, leaving 8 bases between. The CDR3 DNA reads TGTGCCAGCAGTGAATCGGGAAATAGCAATCAGCCCCAGCATTTT. Residues: CASSESGNSNQPQHF.

The chain links TRBV28 to TRBJ2-7; no firm D call. The V gene's germline CDR1 is MDHEN and CDR2 SYDVKM. The CDR3 extends over 12 amino acids. V lost 2 bases and J lost 4, with 6 bases in between. The CDR3 DNA is TGTGCCAGCAGTTTAGACATATACGAGCAGTACTTC. Translation: CASSLDIYEQYF. Based on the CDR3 plus reference TRBV28 and TRBJ2-7, the full variable domain is DVKVTQSSRYLVKRTGEKVFLECVQDMDHENMFWYRQDPGLGLRLIYFSYDVKMKEKGDIPEGYSVSREKKERFSLILESASTNQTSMYLCASSLDIYEQYFGPGTRLTVT.

V is TRBV6-5 and J is TRBJ2-7, with 8 bases that match TRBD2. Germline V gene lookup returns CDR1 MNHEY and CDR2 SVGAGI. Trimming took 6 bases from V and 6 from J; bases not matched to a gene: 13. The CDR3 sequence is 15 residues long. CDR3 amino acids: CASSPTSGGRGEQYF. The CDR3 nucleotides read TGTGCCAGCAGCCCCACGAGCGGGGGTCGGGGCGAGCAGTACTTC.

The chain carries TRBV11-2 and TRBJ2-1; D might be TRBD2 (5 bases). V dropped 1 base and J dropped 1 base, with 11 bases sitting between them. CDR3 length: 16 residues. Germline CDR1 SGHAT, CDR2 FQNNGV. CDR3 DNA sequence: TGTGCCAGCAGCTTAGTGGGAGTGGGATCCTACAATGAGCAGTTCTTC. Amino acids: CASSLVGVGSYNEQFF.

The rearrangement links TRBV27 to TRBJ2-7; 9 bases align to TRBD1. This CDR3 has 13 amino acids. The J segment lost 5 bases and the V segment lost 7 bases, leaving 6 bases of the junction unmatched. From germline, CDR1 is MNHEY and CDR2 SMNVEV (reference sequence). The CDR3 here is CASTLDRGHEQYF. The CDR3 nucleotides are TGTGCCAGCACCCTGGACAGGGGCCACGAGCAGTACTTC.

The chain recombines TRBV30 with TRBJ2-3; TRBD2 matches 10 bases. The ends lost 3 bases at V and 2 bases at J; junction bases unmatched: 2. This CDR3 is built from 14 residues. Germline CDR1 GTSNPN, CDR2 SVGIG (reference sequence). The CDR3 DNA is TGTGCCTGGAGGACTAGCGGGTCCACAGATACGCAGTATTTT. It codes for CAWRTSGSTDTQYF.

The V call is TRBV7-2, the J call TRBJ1-5, with unresolved D. Between the trimmed V and J ends, which lost 3 bases and 0 bases, there was a span of 6 bases. This CDR3 has 14 amino acids. CDR1 is SGHTA and CDR2 is FQGNSA in the germline V gene. The CDR3 region is CASSFASSNQPQHF. The CDR3 bases are TGTGCCAGCAGCTTCGCATCTAGCAATCAGCCCCAGCATTTT.